This TCR beta chain derives from a study of T-cell reconstitution after alpha-beta-depleted transplantation in children. A few counts support this clonotype. Its target is not known. TCRbeta library preparation incorporated unique molecular identifiers. Each CDR3 protein gets one entry after TCRdb re-called the PCR reads with MiXCR. The sample holds 600,000 to 800,000 distinct CDR3 sequences; less than 15% are singletons and the top ten take approximately 0.8%. Broader study findings: Several patients had high TCRbeta diversity at day 60; it came from surviving recipient T cells and thymic progenitors. From newly produced T cells came most of the T-cell counts and diversity one year after transplant.

This receptor was obtained from a girl aged 2-10 years with congenital amegakaryocytic thrombocytopenia, due to receive a stem cell transplant. The starting material was PBMCs, obtained before TCRalphabeta/CD19-depleted stem cell transplant.

The CDR3 spells CTVGGDTQYF. CDR3 DNA sequence: TGCACCGTGGGAGGCGATACGCAGTATTTT. The rearrangement joins TRBV20-1 to TRBJ2-3, with D possibly TRBD2 on 6 matching bases. The CDR3 spans 10 residues. CDR1 and CDR2 (germline): DFQATT, SNEGSKA (reference sequence).